This T cell receptor (beta chain) originates from a study of cytomegalovirus exposure and HLA in healthy donors. Study-level points and caveats: It was fewer than 200 TCR beta chains that were listed as cytomegalovirus-associated.

For this clone: The target antigen is unknown.

This CDR3 comprises 16 residues. V lost 11 bases, J lost 4 bases, and 17 bases stayed unmatched. Germline loops: CDR1 ENHRY, CDR2 SYGVKD. The study ran its PCR with 60 Vbeta and 13 Jbeta primers. Generated by immunoSEQ multiplex PCR, the TCRdb table keeps only in-frame clones and is missing some. Recorded here are about 130,000 clones; the top ten clones represent about 2.1%. Unrecorded immune exposures were likely, despite nominal health at sampling. V is TRBV10-3 and J is TRBJ1-2, with 9 bases identical to TRBD1. This TCR derives from a woman in her fifties or sixties in good health and CMV-seronegative. Sequencing was carried out using PBMCs. CDR3 nucleotides: TGTGCCGCAAGGGGGGGAACAGGGGGCGCGGGCTATGGCTACACCTTC. It encodes CAARGGTGGAGYGYTF.